One sample yielded the 19 T cell receptor beta chains listed below, sequenced in a study of T cell responses to AZD1222 COVID-19 vaccine. Method: immunoSEQ multiplex PCR; TCRdb's copy keeps in-frame clones and lacks some. Of some 69,000 clones in the sample, over 70% were seen once. Sample: peripheral blood, taken 28 days after the second AZD1222 dose. The receptor source for this set is an adult who received the AZD1222 COVID-19 vaccine.

The chain uses TRBV3-1 (or the pseudogene TRBV3-2) and TRBJ2-1, with D unresolved. V lost 1 base and J 0 bases, leaving 4 bases between the germline ends. The CDR3 extends over 14 amino acids. Per germline, CDR1 LGHDT and CDR2 YNNKEL (reference sequence). The CDR3 sequence: CASSQGGSYNEQFF. CDR3 nucleotides: TGTGCCAGCAGCCAAGGGGGCTCCTACAATGAGCAGTTCTTC.

CDR3 sequence reads: CASSPGAETQYF. DNA of the CDR3: TGTGCCAGCAGCCCCGGGGCCGAGACCCAGTACTTC. The V call is TRBV5-4, the J call TRBJ2-5; either TRBD1 or TRBD2 may fit D (5 bases each). The CDR3 has 12 residues. Germline lookup yields CDR1 SGHNT and CDR2 YYREEE (reference sequence). The V gene lost 4 bases and the J gene lost 5 bases, with 9 bases spanning the gap. Combining the CDR3 with reference TRBV5-4 and TRBJ2-5 gives the whole variable domain ETGVTQSPTHLIKTRGQQVTLRCSSQSGHNTVSWYQQALGQGPQFIFQYYREEENGRGNFPPRFSGLQFPNYSSELNVNALELDDSALYLCASSPGAETQYFGPGTRLLVL.

The chain couples TRBV5-1 to TRBJ1-6; D call uncertain. This CDR3 has 15 amino acids. Trimming pared 0 bases from V and 8 bases from J, leaving 12 bases between. In germline, CDR1 is SGHRS, CDR2 YFSETQ. The CDR3 spells CASSLVPGDDSPLHF. Here the CDR3 DNA reads TGCGCCAGCAGCTTGGTTCCAGGAGACGATTCACCCCTCCACTTT.

The V gene is TRBV6-4, the J gene TRBJ1-3; D not resolved. Per germline, CDR1 MRHNA and CDR2 SNTAGT. CDR3 length: 17 amino acids. Trimming took 0 bases from V and 0 from J, leaving 12 bases between them. The CDR3 coding sequence is TGTGCCAGCAGTGACTCGGTCGATTATCTCTCTGGAAACACCATATATTTT. Residues: CASSDSVDYLSGNTIYF.

This clone came up a few times. The chain employs TRBV11-3 and TRBJ2-3; weak D call: TRBD2 (5 bases). Between the trimmed V and J ends, which lost 1 base and 4 bases, there was a span of 9 bases. Germline loops: CDR1 SGHNT, CDR2 YENEEA. The CDR3 loop spans 14 amino acids. The CDR3 is CASSLAEEADTQYF. Written as DNA, the CDR3 is TGTGCCAGCAGCTTAGCGGAGGAAGCAGATACGCAGTATTTT.

This clone was counted only a few times. The chain uses TRBV6-5 and TRBJ1-5; a possible D gene is TRBD1 (6 bases). CDR1 MNHEY and CDR2 SVGAGI come from the germline V gene. The ends were cut back, 1 base at V and 0 bases at J, with 7 bases in the middle. This CDR3 is built from 15 residues. This CDR3 reads CASSYLGASNQPQHF. The CDR3 region has the DNA TGTGCCAGCAGTTACTTGGGGGCTAGCAATCAGCCCCAGCATTTT.

The V and J genes are TRBV7-9 and TRBJ1-2; D possibly corresponds to TRBD1 (6 bases). Germline-derived CDR1 and CDR2 are SEHNR and FQNEAQ (reference sequence). Trimming removed 3 bases at V and 4 bases at J, with 6 bases between. This CDR3 is 12 amino acids long. The CDR3 protein is CASSLDSYGYTF. CDR3 nucleotide sequence: TGTGCCAGCAGCTTGGACAGCTATGGCTACACCTTC.

The chain carries TRBV6-2 or TRBV6-3 and TRBJ1-6; a weak D match, TRBD1 (6 bases). V gave up 2 bases and J gave up 7 bases, with 12 bases separating them. CDR3 length: 15 residues. Per the germline V gene, CDR1 is MNHEY and CDR2 is SVGEGT. The CDR3 nucleotides read TGTGCCAGCAGTTACGGCCAGGGGCTGAATTCACCCCTCCACTTT. This encodes CASSYGQGLNSPLHF.

The chain carries TRBV5-1 and TRBJ2-7, with D uncertain. Trimming took 1 base from V and 7 from J, leaving 12 bases between them. The germline V gene encodes CDR1 SGHRS and CDR2 YFSETQ. This CDR3 contains 13 residues. DNA for the CDR3: TGCGCCAGCAGCTTGTTGGCCAGTAGAGAGCAGTACTTC. Its translation: CASSLLASREQYF.

The rearrangement joins TRBV24-1 to TRBJ1-2; a possible D gene is TRBD1 (5 bases). The V gene lost 7 bases and the J gene lost 6 bases, with 17 bases spanning the gap. This CDR3 region has 14 residues. The germline CDR1 and CDR2 sequences are KGHDR and SFDVKD. Written as DNA, the CDR3 is TGTGCCACCAGAGGGGACGGAACGTGGGATGGCTACACCTTC. Translation gives CATRGDGTWDGYTF.

The chain joins TRBV6-5 to TRBJ2-7, with D possibly called TRBD1 or TRBD2 (6 bases each). The CDR3 loop spans 13 amino acids. Germline lookup yields CDR1 MNHEY and CDR2 SVGAGI. The ends were cut back, 6 bases at V and 7 bases at J, with 16 bases in the middle. The CDR3 DNA reads as TGTGCCAGCAGATTACAGGGACTTGGGGAGCAGTACTTC. It yields the protein CASRLQGLGEQYF.

The V call is TRBV7-9, the J call TRBJ1-2, with D perhaps matching TRBD1 (5 bases). Trimming cost V 6 bases and J 2 bases, with 7 bases left between them. Per germline, CDR1 SEHNR and CDR2 FQNEAQ (reference sequence). The CDR3 totals 12 residues. The CDR3 here is CASREGNYGYTF. In nucleotides, the CDR3 is TGTGCCAGCAGAGAGGGGAACTATGGCTACACCTTC.

The CDR3 reads CASRDNSFSGNTIYF. CDR3 sequence (DNA): TGTGCCAGCAGAGATAACAGTTTCTCTGGAAACACCATATATTTT. V and J are TRBV2 and TRBJ1-3; no reliable D call. Trimming removed 6 bases at V and 0 bases at J, with 12 bases between. This CDR3 is 15 amino acids long. Germline CDR1 reads SNHLY; CDR2 reads FYNNEI.

This sequence joins TRBV6-2 or TRBV6-3 and TRBJ2-3, with TRBD2 as a possible D gene (5 bases). Trimming removed 2 bases from V and 2 bases from J, with 11 bases in between. Looked up from germline, CDR1 is MNHEY and CDR2 is SVGEGT. CDR3 size: 15 residues. CDR3 sequence reads: CASSYLGEATDTQYF. Here the CDR3 DNA reads TGTGCCAGCAGTTACCTCGGGGAAGCCACAGATACGCAGTATTTT.

The gene calls are TRBV7-9 and TRBJ2-5; no firm D call. This CDR3 spans 13 amino acids. Trimming stripped 4 bases from V and 0 bases from J, with 6 bases between. Germline lookup yields CDR1 SEHNR and CDR2 FQNEAQ (reference sequence). CDR3 in amino acids: CASSSTNQETQYF. The CDR3 nucleotides are TGTGCCAGCAGCTCTACTAACCAAGAGACCCAGTACTTC.

The chain carries TRBV6-5 and TRBJ1-2; no definite D call. V shed 5 bases and J shed 5 bases, with 12 bases lying between them. CDR1 and CDR2 from the germline V gene are MNHEY and SVGAGI. The CDR3 length is 13 residues. CDR3 in DNA: TGTGCCAGCAGTCCAACCGAAGTTTATGGCTACACCTTC. As protein: CASSPTEVYGYTF.

This clone was recorded once. The chain couples TRBV6-4 to TRBJ1-5, with unresolved D. Germline-derived CDR1 and CDR2 are MRHNA and SNTAGT. This CDR3 region has 16 residues. V gave up 3 bases and J gave up 4 bases, with 16 bases separating them. As DNA, the CDR3 is TGTGCCAGCAGTGATATTGTTATTACAGAAAATCAGCCCCAGCATTTT. Translated, it gives CASSDIVITENQPQHF.

The CDR3 sequence is CSVELGANEKLFF. The CDR3 DNA reads as TGCAGCGTTGAATTAGGGGCTAATGAAAAACTGTTTTTT. The genes are TRBV29-1 and TRBJ1-4; tentative D call: TRBD1 (5 bases). Trimming removed 2 bases at V and 3 bases at J, with 7 bases between. Per germline, CDR1 SQVTM and CDR2 ANQGSEA. CDR3 size: 13 residues.

There are a few counts of this clone. The rearrangement links TRBV4-3 to TRBJ1-5; TRBD1 matches 9 bases. Germline V gene sequence: CDR1 LGHNA, CDR2 YSLEER. V lost 1 base to trimming and J lost 2 bases; unmatched junction nucleotides: 6. CDR3 length equals 17 residues. The CDR3 loop reads CASSQAYRGLRNQPQHF. CDR3 nucleotides: TGCGCCAGCAGCCAAGCGTACAGGGGGCTGCGCAATCAGCCCCAGCATTTT.